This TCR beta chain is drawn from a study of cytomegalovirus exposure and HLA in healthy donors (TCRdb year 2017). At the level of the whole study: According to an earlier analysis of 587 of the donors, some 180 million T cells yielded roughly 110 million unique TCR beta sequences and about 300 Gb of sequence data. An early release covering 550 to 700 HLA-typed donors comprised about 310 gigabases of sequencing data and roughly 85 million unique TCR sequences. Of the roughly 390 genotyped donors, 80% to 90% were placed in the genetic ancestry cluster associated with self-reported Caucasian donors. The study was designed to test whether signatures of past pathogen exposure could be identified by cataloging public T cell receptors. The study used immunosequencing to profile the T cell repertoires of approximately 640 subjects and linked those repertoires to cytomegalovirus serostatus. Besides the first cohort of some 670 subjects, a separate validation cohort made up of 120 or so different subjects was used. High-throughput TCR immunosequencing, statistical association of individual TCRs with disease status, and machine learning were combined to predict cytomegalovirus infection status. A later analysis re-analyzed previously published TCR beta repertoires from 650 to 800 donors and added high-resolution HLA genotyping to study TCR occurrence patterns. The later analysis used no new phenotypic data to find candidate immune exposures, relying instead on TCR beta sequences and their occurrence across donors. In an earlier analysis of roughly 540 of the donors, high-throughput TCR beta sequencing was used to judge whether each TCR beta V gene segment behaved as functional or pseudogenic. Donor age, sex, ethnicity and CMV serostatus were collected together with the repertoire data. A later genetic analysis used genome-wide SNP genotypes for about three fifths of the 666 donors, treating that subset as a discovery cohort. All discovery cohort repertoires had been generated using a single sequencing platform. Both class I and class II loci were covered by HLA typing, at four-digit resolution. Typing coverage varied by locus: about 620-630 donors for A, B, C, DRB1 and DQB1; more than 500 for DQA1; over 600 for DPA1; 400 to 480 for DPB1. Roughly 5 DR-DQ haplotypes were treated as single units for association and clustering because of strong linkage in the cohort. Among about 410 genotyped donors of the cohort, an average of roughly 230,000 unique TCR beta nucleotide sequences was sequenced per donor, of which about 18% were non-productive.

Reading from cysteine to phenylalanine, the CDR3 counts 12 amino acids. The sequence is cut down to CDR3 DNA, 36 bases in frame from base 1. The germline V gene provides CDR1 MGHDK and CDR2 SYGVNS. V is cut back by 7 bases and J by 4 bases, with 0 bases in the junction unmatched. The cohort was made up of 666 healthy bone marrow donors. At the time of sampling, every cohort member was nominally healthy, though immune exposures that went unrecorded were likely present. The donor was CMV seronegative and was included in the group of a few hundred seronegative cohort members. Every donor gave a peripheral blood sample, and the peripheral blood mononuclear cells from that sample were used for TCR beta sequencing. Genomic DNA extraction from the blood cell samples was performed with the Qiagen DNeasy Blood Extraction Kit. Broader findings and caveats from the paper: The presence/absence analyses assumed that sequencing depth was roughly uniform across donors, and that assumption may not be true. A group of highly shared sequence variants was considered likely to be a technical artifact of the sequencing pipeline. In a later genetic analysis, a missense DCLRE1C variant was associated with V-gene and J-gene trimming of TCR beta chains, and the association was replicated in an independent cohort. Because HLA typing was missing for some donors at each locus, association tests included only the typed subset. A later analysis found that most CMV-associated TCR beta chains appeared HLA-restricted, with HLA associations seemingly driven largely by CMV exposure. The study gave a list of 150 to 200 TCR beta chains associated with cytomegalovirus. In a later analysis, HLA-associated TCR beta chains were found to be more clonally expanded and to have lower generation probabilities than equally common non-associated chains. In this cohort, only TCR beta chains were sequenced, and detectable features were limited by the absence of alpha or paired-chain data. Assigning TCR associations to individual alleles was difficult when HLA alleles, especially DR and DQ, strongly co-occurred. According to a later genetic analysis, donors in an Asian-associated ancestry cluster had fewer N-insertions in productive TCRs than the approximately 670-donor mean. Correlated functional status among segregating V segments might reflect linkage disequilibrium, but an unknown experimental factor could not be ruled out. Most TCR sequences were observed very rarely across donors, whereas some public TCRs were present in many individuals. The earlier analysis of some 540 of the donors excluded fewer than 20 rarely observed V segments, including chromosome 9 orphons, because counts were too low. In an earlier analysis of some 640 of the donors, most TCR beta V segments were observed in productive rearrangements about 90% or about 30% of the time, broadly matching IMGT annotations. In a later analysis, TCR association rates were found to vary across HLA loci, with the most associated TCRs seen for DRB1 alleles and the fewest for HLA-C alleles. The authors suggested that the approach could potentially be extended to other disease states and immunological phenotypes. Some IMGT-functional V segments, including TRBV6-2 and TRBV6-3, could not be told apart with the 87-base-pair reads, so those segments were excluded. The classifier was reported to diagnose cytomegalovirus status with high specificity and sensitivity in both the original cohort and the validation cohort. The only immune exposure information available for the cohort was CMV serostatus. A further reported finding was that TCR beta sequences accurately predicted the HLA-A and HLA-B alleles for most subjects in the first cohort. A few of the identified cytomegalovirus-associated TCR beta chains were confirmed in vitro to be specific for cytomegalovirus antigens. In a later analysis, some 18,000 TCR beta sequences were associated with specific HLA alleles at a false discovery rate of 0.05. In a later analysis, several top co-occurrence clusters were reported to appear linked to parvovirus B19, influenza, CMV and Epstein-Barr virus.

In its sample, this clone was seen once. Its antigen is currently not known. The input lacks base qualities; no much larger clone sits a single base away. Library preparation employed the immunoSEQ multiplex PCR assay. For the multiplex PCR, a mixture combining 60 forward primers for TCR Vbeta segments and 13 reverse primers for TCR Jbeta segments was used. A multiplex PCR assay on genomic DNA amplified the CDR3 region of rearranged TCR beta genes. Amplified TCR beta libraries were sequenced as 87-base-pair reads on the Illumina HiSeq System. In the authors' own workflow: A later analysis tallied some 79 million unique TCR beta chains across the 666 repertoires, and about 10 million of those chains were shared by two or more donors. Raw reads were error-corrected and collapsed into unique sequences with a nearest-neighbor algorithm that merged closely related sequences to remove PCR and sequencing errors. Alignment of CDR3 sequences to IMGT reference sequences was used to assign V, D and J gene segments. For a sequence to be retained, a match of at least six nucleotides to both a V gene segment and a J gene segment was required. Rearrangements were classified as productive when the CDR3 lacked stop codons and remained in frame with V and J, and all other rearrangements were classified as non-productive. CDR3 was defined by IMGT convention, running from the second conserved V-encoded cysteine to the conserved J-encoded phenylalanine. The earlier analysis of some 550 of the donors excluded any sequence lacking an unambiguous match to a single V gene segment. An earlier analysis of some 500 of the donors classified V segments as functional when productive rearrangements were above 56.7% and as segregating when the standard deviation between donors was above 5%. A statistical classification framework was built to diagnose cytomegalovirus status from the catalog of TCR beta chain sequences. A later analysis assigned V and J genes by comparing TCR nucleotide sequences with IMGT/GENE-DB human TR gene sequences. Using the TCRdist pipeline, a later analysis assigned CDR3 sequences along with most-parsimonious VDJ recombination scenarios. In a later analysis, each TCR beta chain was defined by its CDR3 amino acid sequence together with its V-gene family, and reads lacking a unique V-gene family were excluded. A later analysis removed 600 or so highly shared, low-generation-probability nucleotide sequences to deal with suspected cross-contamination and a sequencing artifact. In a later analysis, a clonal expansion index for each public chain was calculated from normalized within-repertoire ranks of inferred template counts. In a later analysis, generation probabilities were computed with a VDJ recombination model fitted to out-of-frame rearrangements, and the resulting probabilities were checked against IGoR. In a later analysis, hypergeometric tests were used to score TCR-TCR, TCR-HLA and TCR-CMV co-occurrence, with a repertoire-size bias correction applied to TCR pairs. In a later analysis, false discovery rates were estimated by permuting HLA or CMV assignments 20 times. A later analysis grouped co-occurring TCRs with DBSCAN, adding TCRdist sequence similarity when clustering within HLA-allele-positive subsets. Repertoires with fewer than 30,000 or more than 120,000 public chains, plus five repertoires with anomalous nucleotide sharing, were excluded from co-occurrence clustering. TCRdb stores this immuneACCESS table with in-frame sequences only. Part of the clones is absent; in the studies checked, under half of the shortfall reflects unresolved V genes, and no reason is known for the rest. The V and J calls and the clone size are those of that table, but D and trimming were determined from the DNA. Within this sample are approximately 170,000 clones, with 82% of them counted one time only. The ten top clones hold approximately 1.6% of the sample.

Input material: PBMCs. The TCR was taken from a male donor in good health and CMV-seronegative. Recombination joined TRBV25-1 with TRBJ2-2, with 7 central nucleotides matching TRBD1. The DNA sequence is TGTGCCAGCACAGGGGGCACCGGGGAGCTGTTTTTT. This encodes CASTGGTGELFF.